Following are 29 T cell receptor beta chains from one sample sequenced in a study of PD-L1 blockade in urothelial cancer. Some clones are missing from TCRdb's copy, which holds only in-frame ones; the method was immunoSEQ multiplex PCR. The sample records around 80,000 clones, roughly 90% being singletons. Source: PBMCs, taken around atezolizumab (anti-PD-L1) treatment. The source is a woman aged 70 to 79 with urothelial cancer.

The chain links TRBV11-2 to TRBJ2-7; possibly TRBD1 for D (5 bases). The germline gives CDR1 SGHAT, CDR2 FQNNGV. Deletions cut 0 bases from V and 3 bases from J, with 12 bases between. The CDR3 spans 15 residues. CDR3 DNA sequence: TGTGCCAGCAGCTTAGATAGGAAGGGGAACTACGAGCAGTACTTC. Its translation is CASSLDRKGNYEQYF. Looking up the rest from reference TRBV11-2 and TRBJ2-7 gives the full variable domain: EAGVAQSPRYKIIEKRQSVAFWCNPISGHATLYWYQQILGQGPKLLIQFQNNGVVDDSQLPKDRFSAERLKGVDSTLKIQPAKLEDSAVYLCASSLDRKGNYEQYFGPGTRLTVT.

As for this clone: This may come from a read error, since a much larger clone is one base off. Other DNA sequences in the sample encode the same CDR3. The V gene is TRBV5-1, the J gene TRBJ2-3; no firm D call. This CDR3 is built from 13 residues. Germline values: CDR1 SGHRS, CDR2 YFSETQ. Trimming took 0 bases from V and 0 from J, leaving 2 bases between them. The CDR3 coding sequence is TGCGCCAGCAGCTTGGCGAGCACAGATACGCAGTATTTT. It translates to CASSLASTDTQYF.

The rearrangement joins TRBV11-2 to TRBJ2-2, with 7 bases lining up with TRBD2. The ends lost 5 bases at V and 4 bases at J; junction bases unmatched: 13. This CDR3 is built from 17 residues. Looked up from germline, CDR1 is SGHAT and CDR2 is FQNNGV. The CDR3 DNA follows: TGTGCCAGCAGCCCTGGTTTGGTAGCGGGCATCACCGGGGAGCTGTTTTTT. Residues: CASSPGLVAGITGELFF.

The CDR3 here is CASSLGGQGEGQPQHF. The CDR3 DNA is TGTGCCAGCAGCTTAGGGGGACAGGGGGAAGGGCAGCCCCAGCATTTT. The rearrangement links TRBV7-9 to TRBJ1-5; 11 bases agree with TRBD1. The V gene end was trimmed by 1 base and the J gene end by 7 bases; junction bases not matched to a gene: 6. Germline V lookup: CDR1 SEHNR, CDR2 FQNEAQ (reference sequence). The CDR3 is 16 amino acids.

The chain has TRBV5-1 and TRBJ2-7, with TRBD2 matching 9 bases. The V and J ends lost 6 bases and 2 bases, in that order; junction bases with no gene match: 6. The CDR3 contains 14 residues. Germline CDR1 reads SGHRS; CDR2 reads YFSETQ. DNA for the CDR3: TGCGCCAGCACCTACTCTAGCGGGGCCTACGAGCAGTACTTC. Its translation: CASTYSSGAYEQYF.

This chain joins TRBV5-6 and TRBJ2-1; 7 bases are shared with TRBD2. The junction had 14 bases not matched to a gene; V was cut back by 0 bases and J by 5 bases. The length of the CDR3 is 18 residues. CDR1 is SGHDT, CDR2 YYEEEE, per germline. CDR3 DNA: TGTGCCAGCAGCTTGGCCTCGTCACTCGGGACTATGAACAATGAGCAGTTCTTC. It translates to CASSLASSLGTMNNEQFF.

The chain is built from TRBV27 and TRBJ2-2; TRBD2 matches 8 bases. Germline CDR1 is MNHEY and CDR2 is SMNVEV (reference sequence). The CDR3 extends over 18 amino acids. The V gene end was trimmed by 6 bases and the J gene end by 0 bases; junction bases not matched to a gene: 12. CDR3 DNA sequence: TGTGCCAGCAGGCTTTGGTCGCGGGGGGCCGCGAACACCGGGGAGCTGTTTTTT. It specifies CASRLWSRGAANTGELFF.

J is TRBJ2-1 and V is TRBV19; TRBD2 is a possible D gene (6 bases). With 7 bases removed from V and 0 bases from J, the gap between germline ends came to 13 bases. In germline, CDR1 is LNHDA, CDR2 SQIVND (reference sequence). This CDR3 is 15 amino acids long. CDR3 sequence (DNA): TGTGCCAGTAACCCTGGGAGGAGCTCCTACAATGAGCAGTTCTTC. It is translated as CASNPGRSSYNEQFF.

This chain uses TRBV6-5 with TRBJ1-1; D uncertain. Germline CDR1 and CDR2: MNHEY and SVGAGI. CDR3 length: 13 amino acids. V was clipped by 3 bases and J by 1 base, with 6 bases between them. The CDR3 loop reads CASSYGQNTEAFF. The CDR3 nucleotides are TGTGCCAGCAGTTATGGCCAGAACACTGAAGCTTTCTTT.

V gene TRBV5-6 combines with J gene TRBJ2-5, with a tentative D call TRBD2 (6 bases). The CDR3 runs 14 residues. The germline V gene encodes CDR1 SGHDT and CDR2 YYEEEE. The V end lost 6 bases, the J end lost 2 bases, and 14 bases lay between the germline ends. CDR3 amino acids: CASTLEGGQETQYF. The CDR3 nucleotides read TGTGCCAGCACCCTGGAGGGCGGACAAGAGACCCAGTACTTC.

The V and J genes are TRBV9 and TRBJ2-5; 12 nucleotides line up with TRBD2. CDR1 is SGDLS, CDR2 YYNGEE, per germline. Trimming took 4 bases from V and 5 from J; bases not matched to a gene: 18. The CDR3 is 19 amino acids. CDR3 coding DNA: TGTGCCAGCAGCCCCTCGGGTAAGGCTAGCGGGAGGGGATCGGAGACCCAGTACTTC. Amino acids: CASSPSGKASGRGSETQYF.

The chain couples TRBV29-1 to TRBJ2-3, with D possibly being TRBD1 (6 bases). Germline CDR1 and CDR2: SQVTM and ANQGSEA. This CDR3 has 12 residues. CDR3 sequence: CSISGGTDTQYF. The DNA of the CDR3 is TGCTCTATTTCAGGGGGCACAGATACGCAGTATTTT.

This rearrangement joins TRBV5-1 to TRBJ1-1; TRBD1 matches 12 bases. Germline V lookup: CDR1 SGHRS, CDR2 YFSETQ. The CDR3 contains 17 residues. J was trimmed by 0 bases and V by 4 bases; bases with no gene match: 7. In DNA form, the CDR3 reads TGCGCCAGCAGCCCGGGACAGGGGGCCGCCGTGAACACTGAAGCTTTCTTT. Its protein is CASSPGQGAAVNTEAFF.

CDR3 in DNA: TGTGCCAGCAGTGGGGGACTAGCGGTAGCCTACGAGCAGTACTTC. Its protein is CASSGGLAVAYEQYF. The genes are TRBV6-1 and TRBJ2-7; 11 nucleotides match TRBD2. The CDR3 contains 15 residues. Germline CDR1 is MNHNS and CDR2 is SASEGT. The V and J ends lost 4 bases and 2 bases, in that order; junction bases with no gene match: 4.

This clone has a single count. J is TRBJ1-1 and V is TRBV30, with D uncertain. Germline V gives CDR1 GTSNPN, CDR2 SVGIG (reference sequence). The CDR3 runs 15 residues. V was shortened by 3 bases and J by 1 base, with 15 bases between the two germline ends. The CDR3 nucleotides read TGTGCCTGGAGGGACTCGGACCCGGCGAACACTGAAGCTTTCTTT. Translating gives CAWRDSDPANTEAFF.

This chain connects TRBV6-1 to TRBJ1-1; TRBD1 agrees at 7 bases. CDR1 and CDR2 (germline): MNHNS, SASEGT. The CDR3 runs to 16 residues. The junction had 5 bases not matched to a gene; V was cut back by 1 base and J by 0 bases. The CDR3 here is CASSEGTGLLNTEAFF. CDR3 in DNA: TGTGCCAGCAGTGAAGGGACAGGACTATTGAACACTGAAGCTTTCTTT.

This chain uses TRBV18 with TRBJ1-4, with TRBD1 identical over 7 bases. The junction had 3 bases not matched to a gene; V was cut back by 0 bases and J by 5 bases. The CDR3 covers 15 residues. Germline V gene sequence: CDR1 KGHSH, CDR2 LQKENI. The CDR3 sequence is CASSPPGQQNEKLFF. For the CDR3, the DNA is TGTGCCAGCTCACCACCGGGACAGCAGAATGAAAAACTGTTTTTT. Based on the CDR3 plus reference TRBV18 and TRBJ1-4, the full variable domain is NAGVMQNPRHLVRRRGQEARLRCSPMKGHSHVYWYRQLPEEGLKFMVYLQKENIIDESGMPKERFSAEFPKEGPSILRIQQVVRGDSAAYFCASSPPGQQNEKLFFGSGTQLSVL.

The chain employs TRBV4-3 and TRBJ1-1, with D perhaps TRBD1 (5 bases). Germline CDR1 and CDR2: LGHNA and YSLEER. Trimming took off 0 bases at V and 7 bases at J, with 9 bases between the two ends. The CDR3 runs to 13 residues. CDR3 residues: CASSQESGVEAFF. The CDR3 DNA is TGCGCCAGCAGCCAAGAGTCGGGGGTTGAAGCTTTCTTT.

The chain carries TRBV2 and TRBJ2-1; TRBD2 matches at 12 bases. Per the germline V gene, CDR1 is SNHLY and CDR2 is FYNNEI. After removal of 7 bases from V and 9 bases from J, the junction contained 13 bases not matched to a gene. The CDR3 spans 16 residues. The chain's CDR3 is CASTNPSSGRAREQFF. CDR3 nucleotides: TGTGCCAGCACCAACCCATCTAGCGGGAGGGCACGTGAGCAGTTCTTC.

This sequence joins TRBV9 and TRBJ1-2, with 9 nucleotides matching TRBD1. The V segment lost 0 bases and the J segment 8 bases; nucleotides outside the gene matches: 11. Germline V CDR1 and CDR2: SGDLS, YYNGEE. This CDR3 has 16 residues. CDR3 in amino acids: CASSVVDRTGDGGYTF. Written as DNA, the CDR3 is TGTGCCAGCAGCGTAGTTGACAGGACAGGGGATGGGGGCTACACCTTC.

The J gene is TRBJ2-2, the V gene TRBV7-2; 15 nucleotides align to TRBD2. The CDR3 extends over 17 amino acids. Germline V gives CDR1 SGHTA, CDR2 FQGNSA. V shed 5 bases, J shed 8 bases, and the junction held 9 bases outside the gene matches. The CDR3 here is CASSIGLAGGNGGELFF. For the CDR3, the DNA is TGTGCCAGCAGCATAGGACTAGCGGGAGGGAATGGGGGGGAGCTGTTTTTT.

A few counts support this clone. The chain combines TRBV19 with TRBJ2-5, with 10 positions matching TRBD2. Per germline, CDR1 LNHDA and CDR2 SQIVND (reference sequence). V gave up 1 base and J gave up 4 bases; unmatched junction bases: 3. The CDR3 is 15 residues long. CDR3 sequence reads: CASSIGASGGETQYF. For the CDR3, the DNA is TGTGCCAGTAGTATAGGGGCTAGCGGGGGAGAGACCCAGTACTTC.

The chain couples TRBV10-3 to TRBJ2-7; tentatively, D is TRBD1 (5 bases). CDR1 and CDR2 (germline): ENHRY, SYGVKD. The CDR3 sequence is 14 residues long. Trimming took 8 bases from V and 0 from J, leaving 14 bases between them. CDR3 in amino acids: CAIARQRSSYEQYF. The CDR3 nucleotides are TGTGCCATCGCGAGACAGCGAAGCTCCTACGAGCAGTACTTC.

The V call is TRBV6-1, the J call TRBJ2-7; TRBD1 matches at 9 bases. The germline CDR1 and CDR2 sequences are MNHNS and SASEGT. V dropped 0 bases and J dropped 2; count of bases not matched to a gene: 2. The CDR3 runs 15 residues. The CDR3 spells CASSEAGTGPYEQYF. The CDR3 DNA reads as TGTGCCAGCAGTGAAGCCGGGACAGGGCCCTACGAGCAGTACTTC.

The chain recombines TRBV7-2 with TRBJ2-7; 7 bases line up with TRBD1. The CDR3 has 15 residues. The J segment lost 3 bases and the V segment lost 1 base, leaving 6 bases of the junction unmatched. The germline gives CDR1 SGHTA, CDR2 FQGNSA. The CDR3 nucleotides read TGTGCCAGCAGCTTAGGAACAGGGGTTTTCTACGAGCAGTACTTC. Translating it yields CASSLGTGVFYEQYF.

The chain is built from TRBV5-1 and TRBJ2-1; maybe TRBD2 (6 bases). The germline V gene has CDR1 SGHRS and CDR2 YFSETQ. Trimming took off 1 base at V and 0 bases at J, with 14 bases between the two ends. CDR3 size: 17 residues. The CDR3 sequence is CASSLWAGPVSYNEQFF. DNA for the CDR3: TGCGCCAGCAGCTTGTGGGCGGGACCCGTCTCCTACAATGAGCAGTTCTTC.

The chain employs TRBV25-1 and TRBJ2-7; TRBD2 might be the D (5 bases). The V end lost 5 bases, the J end lost 6 bases, and 17 bases lay between the germline ends. The CDR3 totals 14 residues. From germline, CDR1 is MGHDK and CDR2 SYGVNS. CDR3 nucleotide sequence: TGTGCCAGCAGTTTGTCGTCGGACTCCCCCGAGCAGTACTTC. This encodes CASSLSSDSPEQYF.

This clone was detected once. The genes are TRBV15 and TRBJ1-1; D not resolved. The CDR3 is 13 amino acids. In germline, CDR1 is LNHNV, CDR2 YYDKDF (reference sequence). V lost 0 bases, J lost 7 bases, and 9 bases lay in between. CDR3 protein: CATSRDLEGEAFF. The CDR3 DNA is TGTGCCACCAGCAGAGATTTGGAGGGTGAAGCTTTCTTT.

The chain employs TRBV19 and TRBJ1-2, with TRBD1 matching over 9 bases. Germline values: CDR1 LNHDA, CDR2 SQIVND (reference sequence). The CDR3 extends over 15 amino acids. With V trimmed by 5 bases and J by 4 bases, 8 bases remained unmatched. This CDR3 reads CASSPTGGHGYGYTF. The CDR3 DNA sequence: TGTGCCAGTAGTCCGACAGGGGGACATGGCTATGGCTACACCTTC.